These T cell receptor beta chains were read from a single sample in a study of T cell repertoires in cytomegalovirus infection. TCRdb itself ran the reads through MiXCR, one entry per CDR3 protein. The sample shows approximately 500,000 distinct CDR3 sequences, 26% of them seen only once. Sequencing used PBMCs. These receptors all come from a human donor in good health (CMV status not recorded). Some clones in this sample may be carry-over from other donors' samples. CDR3s include the opening cysteine and the closing phenylalanine or tryptophan. A D gene is named only where the DNA matches it firmly. Clone size appears in some rows only: once, few, many, or a class for an expanded clone.

clone size: few
V gene: TRBV7-2
J gene: TRBJ2-5
D gene: NA
CDR3 protein: CASSGIVVTETQYF
CDR3 DNA: TGTGCCAGCAGCGGTATCGTAGTAACAGAGACCCAGTACTTC

clone size: NA
V gene: TRBV15
J gene: TRBJ2-6
D gene: NA
CDR3 protein: CATSRGVSGANVLTF
CDR3 DNA: TGTGCCACCAGCAGAGGAGTATCTGGGGCCAACGTCCTGACTTTC

clone size: NA
V gene: TRBV7-2
J gene: TRBJ2-3
D gene: NA
CDR3 protein: CASSLGGGGSTDTQYF
CDR3 DNA: TGTGCCAGCAGCTTAGGAGGCGGCGGTAGCACAGATACGCAGTATTTT

clone size: NA
V gene: TRBV27
J gene: TRBJ1-2
D gene: NA
CDR3 protein: CASSLFGQGYTF
CDR3 DNA: TGTGCCAGCAGTCTGTTCGGGCAGGGCTACACCTTC

clone size: few
V gene: TRBV7-2
J gene: TRBJ1-2
D gene: NA
CDR3 protein: CASSLDVGGIYGYTF
CDR3 DNA: TGTGCCAGCAGCTTAGATGTAGGGGGGATCTATGGCTACACCTTC

clone size: NA
V gene: TRBV11-2
J gene: TRBJ2-3
D gene: TRBD2
CDR3 protein: CASSFVSGSPSTDTQYF
CDR3 DNA: TGTGCCAGCAGCTTTGTTAGCGGGAGCCCTAGCACAGATACGCAGTATTTT

clone size: few
V gene: TRBV6-2/TRBV6-3
J gene: TRBJ1-1
D gene: NA
CDR3 protein: CASSYRRTETEAFF
CDR3 DNA: TGTGCCAGCAGCTACCGGAGGACAGAGACTGAAGCTTTCTTT

clone size: few
V gene: TRBV10-3
J gene: TRBJ2-1
D gene: NA
CDR3 protein: CTAGSLYEQFF
CDR3 DNA: TGTACCGCGGGGAGCCTTTATGAGCAGTTCTTC

clone size: few
V gene: TRBV11-3
J gene: TRBJ2-1
D gene: TRBD2
CDR3 protein: CASILGTSGTNEQFF
CDR3 DNA: TGTGCCAGCATCCTAGGGACTAGCGGGACCAATGAGCAGTTCTTC

clone size: many
V gene: TRBV7-2
J gene: TRBJ2-1
D gene: NA
CDR3 protein: CAITIIERTRRVF
CDR3 DNA: TGTGCCATCACCATCATCGAGAGGACTCGGAGAGTCTTC

clone size: many
V gene: TRBV7-2
J gene: TRBJ2-1
D gene: NA
CDR3 protein: CASSLLSPSEQFF
CDR3 DNA: TGTGCCAGCAGCTTATTAAGTCCCAGTGAGCAGTTCTTC

clone size: few
V gene: TRBV4-3
J gene: TRBJ1-6
D gene: NA
CDR3 protein: CASSQDASPLHF
CDR3 DNA: TGCGCCAGCAGCCAAGATGCATCACCCCTCCACTTT

clone size: NA
V gene: TRBV7-6
J gene: TRBJ2-3
D gene: NA
CDR3 protein: CASAETDTQYF
CDR3 DNA: TGTGCCAGCGCCGAAACAGATACGCAGTATTTT

clone size: few
V gene: TRBV7-2
J gene: TRBJ2-3
D gene: TRBD1
CDR3 protein: CASKTGSPTDTQYF
CDR3 DNA: TGTGCCAGCAAGACAGGGAGCCCCACAGATACGCAGTATTTT

clone size: few
V gene: TRBV9
J gene: TRBJ2-3
D gene: TRBD1
CDR3 protein: CASSVTGGPTGETQYF
CDR3 DNA: TGTGCCAGCAGCGTCACAGGGGGGCCCACTGGAGAGACGCAGTATTTT

clone size: NA
V gene: TRBV2
J gene: TRBJ2-2
D gene: TRBD1
CDR3 protein: CASSPTGRGSTGELFF
CDR3 DNA: TGTGCCAGCAGTCCGACAGGGCGTGGGAGCACCGGGGAGCTGTTTTTT

clone size: NA
V gene: TRBV7-6
J gene: TRBJ1-2
D gene: NA
CDR3 protein: CASSLADSAGDGYTF
CDR3 DNA: TGTGCCAGCAGCTTAGCGGACAGTGCAGGCGATGGCTACACCTTC

clone size: few
V gene: TRBV10-3
J gene: TRBJ2-3
D gene: TRBD1
CDR3 protein: CAISEFEGAWIDTQYF
CDR3 DNA: TGTGCCATCAGTGAGTTCGAGGGGGCTTGGATAGATACGCAGTATTTT

clone size: NA
V gene: TRBV7-4
J gene: TRBJ2-7
D gene: TRBD2
CDR3 protein: CASSPALGTMSSYEQYF
CDR3 DNA: TGTGCCAGCAGCCCGGCTTTGGGGACTATGAGCTCCTACGAGCAGTACTTC

clone size: NA
V gene: TRBV4-1
J gene: TRBJ1-1
D gene: TRBD1
CDR3 protein: CASSQGTGFSEAFF
CDR3 DNA: TGCGCCAGCAGCCAAGGGACAGGGTTTTCTGAAGCTTTCTTT

clone size: NA
V gene: TRBV4-1
J gene: TRBJ2-5
D gene: TRBD2
CDR3 protein: CASSQDRSSGRIETQYF
CDR3 DNA: TGCGCCAGCAGCCAAGATCGAAGTAGCGGGAGGATTGAGACCCAGTACTTC

clone size: NA
V gene: TRBV23-1
J gene: TRBJ2-3
D gene: NA
CDR3 protein: CASSPKTRRVTDTQYF
CDR3 DNA: TGCGCCAGCAGTCCCAAGACTCGAAGGGTCACAGATACGCAGTATTTT

clone size: many
V gene: TRBV12-3/TRBV12-4
J gene: TRBJ2-2
D gene: TRBD2
CDR3 protein: CASSSASGSNTGELFF
CDR3 DNA: TGTGCCAGCAGTTCCGCTAGCGGGTCGAACACCGGGGAGCTGTTTTTT

clone size: few
V gene: TRBV5-4
J gene: TRBJ2-3
D gene: NA
CDR3 protein: CASSPRGYADTQYF
CDR3 DNA: TGTGCCAGCAGCCCGAGGGGATATGCAGATACGCAGTATTTT

clone size: few
V gene: TRBV6-2/TRBV6-3
J gene: TRBJ2-7
D gene: NA
CDR3 protein: CASSYEGDEQYF
CDR3 DNA: TGTGCCAGCAGTTACGAGGGAGACGAGCAGTACTTC

clone size: NA
V gene: TRBV20-1
J gene: TRBJ2-2
D gene: TRBD1
CDR3 protein: CSASPGQGSGELFF
CDR3 DNA: TGCAGTGCTAGTCCCGGACAGGGGTCCGGGGAGCTGTTTTTT

clone size: NA
V gene: TRBV19
J gene: TRBJ1-1
D gene: NA
CDR3 protein: CASSWGGAAAATEAFF
CDR3 DNA: TGTGCCAGTAGTTGGGGGGGAGCTGCCGCTGCCACTGAAGCTTTCTTT